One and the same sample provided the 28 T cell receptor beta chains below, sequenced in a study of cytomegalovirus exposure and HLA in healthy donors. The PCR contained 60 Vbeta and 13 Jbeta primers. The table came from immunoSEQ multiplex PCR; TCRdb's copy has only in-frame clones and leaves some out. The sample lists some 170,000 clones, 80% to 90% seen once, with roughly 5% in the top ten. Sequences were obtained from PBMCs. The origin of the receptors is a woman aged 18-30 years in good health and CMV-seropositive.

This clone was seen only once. The CDR3 coding sequence is TGTGCCAGCAGCTTTCCCTGGGTCCAGGGTACAGATACGCAGTATTTT. Amino acid sequence: CASSFPWVQGTDTQYF. This chain uses TRBV7-9 with TRBJ2-3; D might be TRBD1 (5 bases). The V end was cut by 3 bases, the J end by 3 bases, with 16 bases between. Per germline, CDR1 SEHNR and CDR2 FQNEAQ (reference sequence). The CDR3 contains 16 residues.

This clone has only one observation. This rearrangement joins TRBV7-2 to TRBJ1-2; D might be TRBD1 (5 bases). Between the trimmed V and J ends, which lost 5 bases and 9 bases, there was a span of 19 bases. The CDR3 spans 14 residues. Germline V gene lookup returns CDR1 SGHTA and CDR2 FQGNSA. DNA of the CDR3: TGTGCCAGCAGCCCGGGGGGGTTTAGCGATCGCTACACCTTC. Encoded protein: CASSPGGFSDRYTF.

The CDR3 here is CASSLTGGTEAFF. The DNA of the CDR3 is TGTGCCAGCAGCTTGACAGGGGGCACTGAAGCTTTCTTT. The chain combines TRBV7-2 with TRBJ1-1, with 9 positions matching TRBD1. Germline V lookup: CDR1 SGHTA, CDR2 FQGNSA. The CDR3 has 13 residues. V was pared by 3 bases and J by 4 bases, with 0 bases of the junction left unmatched.

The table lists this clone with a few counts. CDR3 DNA: TGTGCCAGCAGCTTCGCAGAGAACACTGAAGCTTTCTTT. This sequence encodes CASSFAENTEAFF. The chain carries TRBV5-4 and TRBJ1-1, with D uncertain. The CDR3 sequence is 13 residues long. Trimming shortened V by 2 bases and J by 1 base, and 6 bases separated the two germline ends. Germline V gives CDR1 SGHNT, CDR2 YYREEE (reference sequence).

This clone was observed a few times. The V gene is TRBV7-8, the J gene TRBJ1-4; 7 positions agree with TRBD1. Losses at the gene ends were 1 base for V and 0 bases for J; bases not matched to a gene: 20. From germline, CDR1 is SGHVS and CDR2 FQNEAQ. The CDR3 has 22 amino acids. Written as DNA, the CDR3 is TGTGCCAGCAGCTTAGGGAGCCGACCCCGGGACAGAAAGCCTGCAACTAATGAAAAACTGTTTTTT. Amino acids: CASSLGSRPRDRKPATNEKLFF.

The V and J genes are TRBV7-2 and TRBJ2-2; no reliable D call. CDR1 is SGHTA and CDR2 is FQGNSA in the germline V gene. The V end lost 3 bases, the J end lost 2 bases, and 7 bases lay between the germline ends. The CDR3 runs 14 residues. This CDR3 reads CASSFGLNTGELFF. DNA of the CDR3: TGTGCCAGCAGCTTCGGTCTCAACACCGGGGAGCTGTTTTTT.

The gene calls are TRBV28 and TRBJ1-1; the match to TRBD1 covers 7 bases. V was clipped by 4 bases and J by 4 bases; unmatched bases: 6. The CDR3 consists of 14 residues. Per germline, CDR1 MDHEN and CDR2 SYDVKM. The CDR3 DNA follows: TGTGCCAGCAGTTCAGACAGGGCCCCCACTGAAGCTTTCTTT. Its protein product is CASSSDRAPTEAFF.

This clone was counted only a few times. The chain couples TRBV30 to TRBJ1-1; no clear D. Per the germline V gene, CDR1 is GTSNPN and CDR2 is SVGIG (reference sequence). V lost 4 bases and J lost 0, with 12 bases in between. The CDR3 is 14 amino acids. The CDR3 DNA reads TGTGCCTGGAATAGCGGCACTTTGAACACTGAAGCTTTCTTT. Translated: CAWNSGTLNTEAFF. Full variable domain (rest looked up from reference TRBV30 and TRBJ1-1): SQTIHQWPATLVQPVGSPLSLECTVEGTSNPNLYWYRQAAGRGLQLLFYSVGIGQISSEVPQNLSASRPQDRQFILSSKKLLLSDSGFYLCAWNSGTLNTEAFFGQGTRLTVV.

Written as DNA, the CDR3 is TGTGCCAGCAGCACAGGACGGACAACCTACGAGCAGTACTTC. This encodes CASSTGRTTYEQYF. The chain combines TRBV7-9 with TRBJ2-7, with D possibly being TRBD1 (5 bases). The CDR3 covers 14 residues. Germline V CDR1 and CDR2: SEHNR, FQNEAQ (reference sequence). Trimming took off 5 bases at V and 2 bases at J, with 13 bases between the two ends.

CDR3 DNA: TGTGCCAGCAGCTCCAGTACAGGTCAAGAGACCCAGTACTTC. Residues: CASSSSTGQETQYF. The V and J genes are TRBV5-6 and TRBJ2-5; TRBD1 is a possible D gene (5 bases). This CDR3 contains 14 residues. The V end was cut by 3 bases, the J end by 2 bases, with 11 bases between. The germline CDR1 and CDR2 sequences are SGHDT and YYEEEE. The whole variable domain, remainder taken from reference TRBV5-6 and TRBJ2-5, is DAGVTQSPTHLIKTRGQQVTLRCSPKSGHDTVSWYQQALGQGPQFIFQYYEEEERQRGNFPDRFSGHQFPNYSSELNVNALLLGDSALYLCASSSSTGQETQYFGPGTRLLVL.

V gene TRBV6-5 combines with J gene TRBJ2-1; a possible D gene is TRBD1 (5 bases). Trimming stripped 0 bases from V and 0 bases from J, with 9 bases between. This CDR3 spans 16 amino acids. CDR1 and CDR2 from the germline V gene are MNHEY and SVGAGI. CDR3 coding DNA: TGTGCCAGCAGTTACTCGACAGACCCCTCCTACAATGAGCAGTTCTTC. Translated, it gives CASSYSTDPSYNEQFF.

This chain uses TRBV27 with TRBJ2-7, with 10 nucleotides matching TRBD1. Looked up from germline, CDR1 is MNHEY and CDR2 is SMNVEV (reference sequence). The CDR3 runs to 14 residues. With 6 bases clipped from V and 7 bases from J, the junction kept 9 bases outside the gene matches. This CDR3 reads CASRTGTGAGEQYF. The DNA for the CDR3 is TGTGCCAGCAGAACCGGGACAGGGGCGGGGGAGCAGTACTTC.

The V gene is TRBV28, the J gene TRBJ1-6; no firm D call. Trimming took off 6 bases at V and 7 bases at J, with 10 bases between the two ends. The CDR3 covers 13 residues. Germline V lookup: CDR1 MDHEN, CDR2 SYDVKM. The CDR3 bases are TGTGCCAGCAGCCCCCCGAGAAATTCACCCCTCCACTTT. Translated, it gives CASSPPRNSPLHF.

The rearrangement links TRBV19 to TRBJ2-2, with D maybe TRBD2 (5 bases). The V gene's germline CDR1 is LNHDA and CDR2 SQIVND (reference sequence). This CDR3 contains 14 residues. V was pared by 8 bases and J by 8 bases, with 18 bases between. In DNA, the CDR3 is TGTGCCAGTGTTCTGGGAGTGCCTGGTGGGGAGCTGTTTTTT. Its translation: CASVLGVPGGELFF.

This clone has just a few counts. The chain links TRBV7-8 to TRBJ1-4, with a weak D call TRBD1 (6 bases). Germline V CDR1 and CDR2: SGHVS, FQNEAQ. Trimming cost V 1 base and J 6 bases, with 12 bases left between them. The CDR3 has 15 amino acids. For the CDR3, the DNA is TGTGCCAGCAGCTTAGAGCCAGGGGAGCATGAAAAACTGTTTTTT. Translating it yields CASSLEPGEHEKLFF.

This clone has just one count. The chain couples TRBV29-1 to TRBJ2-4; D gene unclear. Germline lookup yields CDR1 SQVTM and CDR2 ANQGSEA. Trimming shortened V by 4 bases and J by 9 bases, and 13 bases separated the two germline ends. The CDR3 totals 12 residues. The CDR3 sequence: CSVGLDSSIQYF. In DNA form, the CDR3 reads TGCAGCGTTGGTTTAGATTCGAGCATTCAGTACTTC.

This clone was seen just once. The CDR3 DNA sequence: TGTGCCAGCAGCTTACCAACTACCGGGACAGGTGTCTACGAGCAGTACTTC. This sequence encodes CASSLPTTGTGVYEQYF. This rearrangement joins TRBV7-9 to TRBJ2-7; TRBD1 aligns across 8 bases. The V and J ends lost 2 bases and 3 bases, in that order; junction bases with no gene match: 12. Germline V gene data show CDR1 as SEHNR and CDR2 as FQNEAQ (reference sequence). The CDR3 spans 17 residues. Full variable domain (outside the CDR3, taken from reference TRBV7-9 and TRBJ2-7): DTGVSQNPRHKITKRGQNVTFRCDPISEHNRLYWYRQTLGQGPEFLTYFQNEAQLEKSRLLSDRFSAERPKGSFSTLEIQRTEQGDSAMYLCASSLPTTGTGVYEQYFGPGTRLTVT.

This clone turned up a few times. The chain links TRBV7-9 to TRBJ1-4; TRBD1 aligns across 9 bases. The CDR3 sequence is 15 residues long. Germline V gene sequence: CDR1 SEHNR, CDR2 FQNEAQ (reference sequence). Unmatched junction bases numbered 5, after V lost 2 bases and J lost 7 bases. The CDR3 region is CASSLKRDRVEKLFF. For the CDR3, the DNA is TGTGCCAGCAGCTTAAAGAGGGACAGGGTTGAAAAACTGTTTTTT.

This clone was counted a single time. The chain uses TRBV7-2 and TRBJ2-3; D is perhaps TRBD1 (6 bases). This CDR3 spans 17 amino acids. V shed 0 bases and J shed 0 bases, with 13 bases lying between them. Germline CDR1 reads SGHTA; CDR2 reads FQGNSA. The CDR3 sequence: CASSLARTVSSTDTQYF. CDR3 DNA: TGTGCCAGCAGCTTAGCGAGGACAGTGTCTAGCACAGATACGCAGTATTTT.

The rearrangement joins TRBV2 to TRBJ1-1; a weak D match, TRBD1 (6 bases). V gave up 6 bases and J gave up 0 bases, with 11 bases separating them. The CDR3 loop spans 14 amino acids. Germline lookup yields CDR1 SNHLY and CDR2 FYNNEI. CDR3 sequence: CASSRGRMNTEAFF. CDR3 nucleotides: TGTGCCAGCAGCAGGGGTCGCATGAACACTGAAGCTTTCTTT.

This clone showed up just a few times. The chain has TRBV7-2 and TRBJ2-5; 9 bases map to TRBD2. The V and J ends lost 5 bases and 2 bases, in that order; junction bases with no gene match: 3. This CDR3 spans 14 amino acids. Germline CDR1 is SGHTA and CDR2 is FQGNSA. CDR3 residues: CASSNSGGQETQYF. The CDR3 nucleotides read TGTGCCAGCAGCAACAGCGGGGGGCAAGAGACCCAGTACTTC.

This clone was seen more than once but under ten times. The CDR3 here is CSVEEGEVYTF. The CDR3 bases are TGCAGCGTTGAGGAGGGTGAGGTCTACACCTTC. The chain carries TRBV29-1 and TRBJ1-2; D ambiguous. V was pared by 3 bases and J by 10 bases, with 12 bases between. This CDR3 spans 11 amino acids. Germline lookup yields CDR1 SQVTM and CDR2 ANQGSEA.

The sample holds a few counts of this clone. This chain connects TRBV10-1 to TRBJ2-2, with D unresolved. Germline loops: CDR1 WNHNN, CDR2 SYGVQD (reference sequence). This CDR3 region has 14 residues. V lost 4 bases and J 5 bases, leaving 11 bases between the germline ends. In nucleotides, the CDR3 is TGCGCCAGCAGTGTGCCAGATAATACCGGGGAGCTGTTTTTT. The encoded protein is CASSVPDNTGELFF.

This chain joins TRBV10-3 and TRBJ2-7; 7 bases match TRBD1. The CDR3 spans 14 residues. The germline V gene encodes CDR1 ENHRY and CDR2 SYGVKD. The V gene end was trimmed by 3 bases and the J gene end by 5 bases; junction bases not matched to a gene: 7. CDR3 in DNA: TGTGCCATCAGTGATTTAACAGGGGAGAACGAGCAGTACTTC. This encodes CAISDLTGENEQYF.

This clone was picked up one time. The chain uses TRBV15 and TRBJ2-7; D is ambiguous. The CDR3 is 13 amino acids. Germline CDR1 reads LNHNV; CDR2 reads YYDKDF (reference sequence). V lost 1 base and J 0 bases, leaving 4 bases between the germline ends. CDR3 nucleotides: TGTGCCACCAGCAGAGGTAGCTCCTACGAGCAGTACTTC. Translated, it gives CATSRGSSYEQYF.

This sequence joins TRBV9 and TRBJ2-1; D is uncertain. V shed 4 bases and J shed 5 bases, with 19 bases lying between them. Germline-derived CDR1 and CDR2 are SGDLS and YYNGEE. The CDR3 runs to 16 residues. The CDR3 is CASSSQSAGQNNEQFF. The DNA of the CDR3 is TGTGCCAGCAGCTCCCAGTCTGCTGGCCAAAACAATGAGCAGTTCTTC. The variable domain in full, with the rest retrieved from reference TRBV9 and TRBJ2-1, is DSGVTQTPKHLITATGQRVTLRCSPRSGDLSVYWYQQSLDQGLQFLIQYYNGEERAKGNILERFSAQQFPDLHSELNLSSLELGDSALYFCASSSQSAGQNNEQFFGPGTRLTVL.

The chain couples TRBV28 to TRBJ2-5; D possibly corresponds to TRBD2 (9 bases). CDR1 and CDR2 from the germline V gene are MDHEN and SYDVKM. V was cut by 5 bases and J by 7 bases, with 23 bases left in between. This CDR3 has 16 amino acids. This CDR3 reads CASSPQRGAGGGTQYF. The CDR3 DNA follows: TGTGCCAGCAGTCCCCAGCGGGGGGCAGGGGGCGGGACCCAGTACTTC.

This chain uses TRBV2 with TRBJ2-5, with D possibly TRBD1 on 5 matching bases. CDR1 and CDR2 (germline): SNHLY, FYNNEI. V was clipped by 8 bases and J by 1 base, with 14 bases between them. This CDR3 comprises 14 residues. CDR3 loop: CASLIRVSQETQYF. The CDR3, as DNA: TGTGCCAGCCTAATCAGGGTATCCCAAGAGACCCAGTACTTC.